The present T cell receptor (beta chain) was sequenced within a study of cytomegalovirus exposure and HLA in healthy donors. Overall study results and limits: The authors reported that TCR beta sequences could predict HLA-A and HLA-B alleles. These predictions were accurate for most subjects in the first cohort. In an earlier analysis, most TCR beta V segments were productive about 90% or about 30% of the time.

For this clone: What it binds is not known.

Researchers ran the PCR with 60 Vbeta and 13 Jbeta primers. Sequencing used immunoSEQ multiplex PCR; TCRdb keeps in-frame clones, though not all of them. This sample's table reports about 140,000 clones. This CDR3 is 13 amino acids long. Deletions cut 3 bases from V and 4 bases from J, with 8 bases between. CDR1 is SGHNT, CDR2 YYREEE, per germline (reference sequence). Sequenced sample: PBMCs. This sequence was found in a man aged 40-49 years in good health and CMV-seronegative. This chain connects TRBV5-4 to TRBJ2-1; D is perhaps TRBD2 (5 bases). The CDR3 sequence: CASSSRDYNEQFF. CDR3 nucleotides: TGTGCCAGCAGCTCCCGGGATTACAATGAGCAGTTCTTC.